Listed here is a single TCR beta chain. Antigen unknown. This CDR3 spans 15 amino acids. With 5 bases removed from V and 4 bases from J, the gap between germline ends came to 18 bases. Germline CDR1 SGHTA, CDR2 FQGNSA. The data belong to a study of T cell responses to AZD1222 COVID-19 vaccine. The study, taken as a whole, reports: Sampled repertoires all dated from after the peak T cell response. The study reported that nearly half of spike-specific TCRs target unmutated variant regions. There were vaccine-associated CD4 TCRs across spike, dominant at 160-218 and 743-854. Females outnumbered males among donors, who were mostly white British; clonal diversity was possibly underestimated.

Produced via immunoSEQ multiplex PCR; TCRdb's table is partial and in-frame only. The data contain about 110,000 clones, 65% to 85% of them singletons. The receptor was derived from an adult in good health. This rearrangement joins TRBV7-2 to TRBJ2-7, with D possibly being TRBD1 or TRBD2 (7 bases each). Sample: peripheral blood, taken on day 0 of AZD1222 vaccination. CDR3 protein: CASSEVQGRGYEQYF. CDR3 sequence (DNA): TGTGCCAGCAGCGAAGTACAGGGGAGGGGTTACGAGCAGTACTTC.